Listed below are T cell receptor beta chains from one sample, sequenced in a study of cytomegalovirus exposure and HLA in healthy donors. Clones were sequenced by immunoSEQ multiplex PCR, and TCRdb holds only the in-frame ones, with some missing. The repertoire holds about 130,000 clones, with about 74% as singletons. What was sequenced was PBMCs. The receptors derive from a man younger than 35 in good health and CMV-seropositive. The CDR3 runs from the conserved cysteine through the conserved F or W. D genes are given only for firm matches. Where a row states a size, it is once, few, many or the class of an expanded clone; other rows omit it.

>TRBV4-1|TRBJ1-2|.|.
TGCGCCAGCAGCCAAGGCAGGGATGGCTACACCTTC
CASSQGRDGYTF
>TRBV6-4|TRBJ2-2|.|.
TGTGCCAGCAGTGATCAGGGGTACACCGGGGAGCTGTTTTTT
CASSDQGYTGELFF
>TRBV9|TRBJ2-7|TRBD2|.
TGTGCCAGCAGCGTAGATTGGGGGGGACTAGCGGGCCCCAAGGACTTC
CASSVDWGGLAGPKDF
>TRBV27|TRBJ2-7|.|few
TGTGCCAGCAGTCACAGACTTGGGAGGGAGCAGTACTTC
CASSHRLGREQYF
>TRBV27|TRBJ2-7|TRBD2|.
TGTGCCAGCAGGCGGGGGGCAGGGCAATCCTACGAGCAGTACTTC
CASRRGAGQSYEQYF
>TRBV30|TRBJ1-2|TRBD1|.
TGTGCCTGGAGTGGGGACAGTTATGGCTACACCTTC
CAWSGDSYGYTF
>TRBV30|TRBJ2-2|.|few
TGTGCCTGGAGTGTACATCTCACCGGGGAGCTGTTTTTT
CAWSVHLTGELFF
>TRBV11-2|TRBJ1-1|TRBD1|.
TGTGCCAGCAGCTTAGGGGGGACAGGTGAAGCTTTCTTT
CASSLGGTGEAFF
>TRBV5-6|TRBJ2-2|TRBD1|.
TGTGCCAGCAGCTTGAAGGGGGCTGGGGAGCTGTTTTTT
CASSLKGAGELFF
>TRBV6-5|TRBJ2-5|TRBD2|.
TGTGCCAGCAGTTACTCCGGGCGGGAGGGTCGGGGGACCCAGTACTTC
CASSYSGREGRGTQYF
>TRBV10-3|TRBJ1-1|.|.
TGTGCCATCAGTGAAACACAGGGTGGGGGTGAAGCTTTCTTT
CAISETQGGGEAFF
>TRBV7-9|TRBJ2-7|.|.
TGTGCCAGCAGCTTAAGGGGGACCAGCTCCTACGAGCAGTACTTC
CASSLRGTSSYEQYF
>TRBV9|TRBJ2-3|TRBD1|.
TGTGCCAGCACCCGGACAGGGAGAAGCACAGATACGCAGTATTTT
CASTRTGRSTDTQYF
>TRBV9|TRBJ2-3|.|.
TGTGCCAGCAGCCCTGGATTCGGGGATACGCAGTATTTT
CASSPGFGDTQYF
>TRBV7-2|TRBJ1-3|.|.
TGTGCCAGCAGCCTGTTGGGGAGCACCATATATTTT
CASSLLGSTIYF
>TRBV16|TRBJ2-5|.|few
TGTGCCAGCAGCCAGGGAGCCGAGACCCAGTACTTC
CASSQGAETQYF
>TRBV5-1|TRBJ2-7|.|.
TGCGCCAGCAGCTTGGCGGGCGGGATCTCCTACGAGCAGTACTTC
CASSLAGGISYEQYF
>TRBV2|TRBJ2-7|.|.
TGTGCCAGCAGTGAAGGGTCTAGCCGGGCCTACGAGCAGTACTTC
CASSEGSSRAYEQYF
>TRBV30|TRBJ2-2|.|.
TGTGCCTGGAGTGCCCCCAGGGGAAACACCGGGGAGCTGTTTTTT
CAWSAPRGNTGELFF
>TRBV7-2|TRBJ2-2|.|.
TGTGCCAGCAGCTCGGGGACTGGGGCCACCGGGGAGCTGTTTTTT
CASSSGTGATGELFF
>TRBV7-2|TRBJ1-1|.|once
TGTGCCAGCAGCTTACTCCGACAGTACACTGAAGCTTTCTTT
CASSLLRQYTEAFF
>TRBV6-5|TRBJ1-1|.|.
TGTGCCAGCATCCAGGGTAACCCCGCTGAAGCTTTCTTT
CASIQGNPAEAFF
>TRBV20-1|TRBJ2-1|.|.
TGCAGTGCTAGAGGGCCCGCACCGGGGTTCTTC
CSARGPAPGFF
>TRBV7-2|TRBJ2-3|TRBD2|few
TGTGCCAGCAGCTTGGGACTAGCGGGAGATACGCAGTATTTT
CASSLGLAGDTQYF
>TRBV6-5|TRBJ2-1|.|.
TGTGCCAGCAGTCTAAAAGGGGACTACAATGAGCAGTTCTTC
CASSLKGDYNEQFF
>TRBV27|TRBJ2-7|TRBD1|.
TGTGCCAGCGGGTTACAGGGGAACTCCTACGAGCAGTACTTC
CASGLQGNSYEQYF
>TRBV6-6|TRBJ2-2|.|.
TGTGCCAGCAGTAAGGGGGAGAGTCACACCGGGGAGCTGTTTTTT
CASSKGESHTGELFF
>TRBV6-5|TRBJ2-1|TRBD2|.
TGTGCCAGCAGTAGAAGCGGGAGCTATGAGCAGTTCTTC
CASSRSGSYEQFF
>TRBV6-5|TRBJ1-5|.|.
TGTGCCAGCAGTTACTCGGGGGGAAGCAATCAGCCCCAGCATTTT
CASSYSGGSNQPQHF
>TRBV2|TRBJ1-1|TRBD1|.
TGTGCCAGCAGTGAAGGACAGGGGGTTAGGACTGAAGCTTTCTTT
CASSEGQGVRTEAFF
>TRBV27|TRBJ2-5|.|.
TGTGCCAGCAGCAGGCTAGCAATGTACCAAGAGACCCAGTACTTC
CASSRLAMYQETQYF
>TRBV5-6|TRBJ2-7|TRBD1|.
TGTGCCAGCAGCTCGAGACTCAGGGGGAGCTCCTACGAGCAGTACTTC
CASSSRLRGSSYEQYF
>TRBV9|TRBJ2-3|.|.
TGTGCCAGCAGCGTAGAATCTGGGGGGACTTATAGCACAGATACGCAGTATTTT
CASSVESGGTYSTDTQYF
>TRBV6-6|TRBJ1-2|TRBD1|.
TGTGCCAGCAAACCAGTCGACAGGGAGAACTATGGCTACACCTTC
CASKPVDRENYGYTF